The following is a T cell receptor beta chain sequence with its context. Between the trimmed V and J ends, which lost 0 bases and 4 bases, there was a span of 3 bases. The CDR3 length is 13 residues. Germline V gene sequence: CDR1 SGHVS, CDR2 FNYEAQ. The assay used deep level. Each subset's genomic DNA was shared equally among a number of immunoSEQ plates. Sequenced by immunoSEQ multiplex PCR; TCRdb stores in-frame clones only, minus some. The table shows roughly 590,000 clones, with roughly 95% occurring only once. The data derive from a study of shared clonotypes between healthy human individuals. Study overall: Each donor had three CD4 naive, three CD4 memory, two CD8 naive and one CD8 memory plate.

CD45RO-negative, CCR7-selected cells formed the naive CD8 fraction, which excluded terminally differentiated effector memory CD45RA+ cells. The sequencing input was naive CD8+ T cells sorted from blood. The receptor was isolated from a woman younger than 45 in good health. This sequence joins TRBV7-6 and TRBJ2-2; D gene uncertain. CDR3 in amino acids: CASSLASTGELFF. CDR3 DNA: TGTGCCAGCAGCTTAGCGTCCACCGGGGAGCTGTTTTTT.